Listed below are T cell receptor beta chains from one sample, sequenced in a study of early T cells in non-severe SARS-CoV-2 infection. TCRdb re-analysed the 5' RACE reads in MiXCR, keeping a single row per CDR3 protein. The sample holds some 22,000 distinct CDR3 sequences, around 4.6% seen once. Sequenced: whole blood. These receptors all come from an adult who was a healthcare worker with PCR-confirmed SARS-CoV-2 infection or an uninfected control (not recorded which). Each CDR3 is given with its conserved first and last residue. A D gene is named only where the DNA matches it firmly. Not every row has a clone size; where given, it reads once, few, many or a size class.

d_call | j_call | v_call | clone_size | cdr3_nt | cdr3_aa
NA | TRBJ2-7 | TRBV7-2 | NA | TGTGCCAGCAGCTTAGCGTCGGCTAGCCTATACGAGCAGTACTTC | CASSLASASLYEQYF
NA | TRBJ2-2 | TRBV10-2 | medium-sized | TGCGCCACCATCGGCGGAACGAACACCGGGGAGCTGTTTTTT | CATIGGTNTGELFF
NA | TRBJ1-4 | TRBV6-5 | NA | TGTGCCAGCAGAAGGAATCAGGCGACTAATGAAAAACTGTTTTTT | CASRRNQATNEKLFF
NA | TRBJ2-3 | TRBV7-9 | many | TGTGCCAGCAGTGCTAGCACAGATACGCAGTATTTT | CASSASTDTQYF
NA | TRBJ2-5 | TRBV5-1 | many | TGCGCCAGCAGCTCCGGTGAGATAGGGCGAGAGACCCAGTACTTC | CASSSGEIGRETQYF
NA | TRBJ1-1 | TRBV4-3 | medium-sized | TGCGCCAGCAGCCAGGGGGAGAACACTGAAGCTTTCTTT | CASSQGENTEAFF
NA | TRBJ1-1 | TRBV30 | many | TGTGCCTGCCCCAATAACCGGGGGGACACTGAAGCTTTCTTT | CACPNNRGDTEAFF
TRBD1 | TRBJ2-7 | TRBV4-2 | NA | TGTGCCAGCAGACAGACAGGGGAATACGAGCAGTACTTC | CASRQTGEYEQYF
NA | TRBJ2-3 | TRBV7-2 | NA | TGTGCCAGCAGCTTATTTAGGGATAGCACAGATACGCAGTATTTT | CASSLFRDSTDTQYF
TRBD2 | TRBJ2-5 | TRBV20-1 | many | TGCAGTGCGGGTAGCGGGGGGTTTCAAGAGACCCAGTACTTC | CSAGSGGFQETQYF
NA | TRBJ1-5 | TRBV6-1 | few | TGTGCCAGCAGTGTGACAGCAGATAGCAATCAGCCCCAGCATTTT | CASSVTADSNQPQHF
NA | TRBJ2-1 | TRBV2 | many | TGTGCCAGCACCGCGCCGGCTCTTAACAATGAGCAGTTCTTC | CASTAPALNNEQFF
TRBD1 | TRBJ2-5 | TRBV2 | many | TGTGCTGGCTCGACAGGGTCGAAGGAGACCCAGTACTTC | CAGSTGSKETQYF
TRBD1 | TRBJ1-1 | TRBV6-2/TRBV6-3 | NA | TGTGCCAGCAGTTCCGACAGGGTTGAAGTTTTCTTT | CASSSDRVEVFF
NA | TRBJ2-3 | TRBV5-6 | many | TGTGCCAGCAGCGTAAGCTGGGGTCCACCTTACACAGATACGCAGTATTTT | CASSVSWGPPYTDTQYF
NA | TRBJ1-5 | TRBV10-3 | many | TGTGCCATCGCCCCTCAGGAGCTTCAGCCCCAGCATTTT | CAIAPQELQPQHF
TRBD2 | TRBJ2-1 | TRBV4-3 | NA | TGCGCCAGCCCGACTAGCGGAACCTACAATGAGCAGTTCTTC | CASPTSGTYNEQFF
NA | TRBJ2-5 | TRBV29-1 | many | TGCAGCGATAGACAGGGAGGAGAGACCCAGTACTTC | CSDRQGGETQYF
NA | TRBJ2-7 | TRBV18 | medium-sized | TGTGCCAGTTCCGTTGACACTTTCTCCTACGAGCAGTACTTC | CASSVDTFSYEQYF
NA | TRBJ1-5 | TRBV12-3/TRBV12-4 | medium-sized | TGTGCCAGCAGTTTACCAGGAGACAATCAGCCCCAGCATTTT | CASSLPGDNQPQHF
TRBD1 | TRBJ1-6 | TRBV14 | many | TGTGCCAGCAGCCAAGTGTTGGGGACAGGGAATTCACCCCTCCACTTT | CASSQVLGTGNSPLHF
NA | TRBJ1-2 | TRBV19 | NA | TGTGCCAGTAGTAGTCGTCTCGGCCCGAACTATGGCTACACCTTC | CASSSRLGPNYGYTF
NA | TRBJ2-1 | TRBV6-5 | few | TGTGCCAGCAGTGGGGACGGTGGGAACTACAATGAGCAGTTCTTC | CASSGDGGNYNEQFF
TRBD2 | TRBJ2-1 | TRBV11-3 | NA | TGTGCCAGCAGCTTTGGTAGTAGCGGGGGGGCGTGGAACAATGAGCAGTTCTTC | CASSFGSSGGAWNNEQFF
TRBD2 | TRBJ2-1 | TRBV6-5 | few | TGTGCCAGCAGTAAACGGGGGGGCCACAATGAGCAGTTCTTC | CASSKRGGHNEQFF
TRBD1 | TRBJ1-5 | TRBV3-1 | NA | TGTGCCAGCAGCCCCCTATGGACAGGGCGGAATCAGCCCCAGCATTTT | CASSPLWTGRNQPQHF
NA | TRBJ1-6 | TRBV11-2 | NA | TGTGCCAGCAGGGCCCCGGGTTCACCCCTCCACTTT | CASRAPGSPLHF
NA | TRBJ1-2 | TRBV29-1 | few | TGCAGCGTTCATTCAACAGTCTATGGCTACACCTTC | CSVHSTVYGYTF
NA | TRBJ2-1 | TRBV7-7 | medium-sized | TGTGCTAGCAGCTTAGATGCGGGGCGTGCCTACAATGAGCAGTTCTTC | CASSLDAGRAYNEQFF
NA | TRBJ1-1 | TRBV2 | NA | TGTGCCAGCAGTCAGGGATGGGGCACTGAAGCTTTCTTT | CASSQGWGTEAFF
NA | TRBJ2-6 | TRBV7-9 | many | TGTGCCAGCAGCTTAGCAGACGTCCTGACTTTC | CASSLADVLTF
NA | TRBJ1-2 | TRBV18 | NA | TGTGCCAGCTCACCACCGGGCGGAGCTAACTATGGCTACACCTTC | CASSPPGGANYGYTF
NA | TRBJ2-5 | TRBV12-3/TRBV12-4 | many | TGTGCCAGCGGAGTTGGAGAGACCCAGTACTTC | CASGVGETQYF
TRBD1 | TRBJ2-7 | TRBV14 | many | TGTGCCAGCAGCCAACTCCGGGACAGGGGTGGCGAGCAGTACTTC | CASSQLRDRGGEQYF
TRBD1 | TRBJ1-5 | TRBV12-3/TRBV12-4 | medium-sized | TGTGCCAGCAGGCAATGGACAGGGGGCAATCAGCCCCAGCATTTT | CASRQWTGGNQPQHF
NA | TRBJ1-3 | TRBV27 | few | TGTGCCAGCAGTTCCAACGGACTCAATACTGGAAACACCATATATTTT | CASSSNGLNTGNTIYF
NA | TRBJ2-3 | TRBV10-3 | NA | TGTGCCATCAGTGCCGAAGATACGCAGTATTTT | CAISAEDTQYF
NA | TRBJ2-3 | TRBV5-1 | many | TGCGCCAGCAGCTTGGTTCGGCAGGGGATCACAGATACGCAGTATTTT | CASSLVRQGITDTQYF
NA | TRBJ2-7 | TRBV7-7 | many | TGTGCCAGCAGCTTAGCCTACGGATACGAGCAGTACTTC | CASSLAYGYEQYF
TRBD1 | TRBJ1-5 | TRBV20-1 | many | TGCAGTGCTAGAGAGATGGGGGGACAGAAGAATCAGCCCCAGCATTTT | CSAREMGGQKNQPQHF
NA | TRBJ1-5 | TRBV19 | many | TGTGCCAGTAAGCGGCCCCAGCATTTT | CASKRPQHF
NA | TRBJ2-7 | TRBV5-1 | many | TGCGCCAGCAGCTCCTCCGGGCCGCCCTACGAGCAGTACTTC | CASSSSGPPYEQYF
NA | TRBJ1-5 | TRBV2 | many | TGTGCCAGCAGGGCACTCTATGGCAATCAGCCCCAGCATTTT | CASRALYGNQPQHF
NA | TRBJ2-7 | TRBV11-2 | few | TGTGCCAGACAGGGTTCCTACGAGCAGTACTTC | CARQGSYEQYF
NA | TRBJ1-6 | TRBV12-3/TRBV12-4 | few | TGTGCCAGCAGTGTACAGGGTGGTTCACCCCTCCACTTT | CASSVQGGSPLHF
TRBD2 | TRBJ2-3 | TRBV4-3 | many | TGCGCCAGCAGCCAATCGGGGCGGTCCCGGGGGGCAGATACGCAGTATTTT | CASSQSGRSRGADTQYF
NA | TRBJ2-2 | TRBV7-6 | NA | TGTGCCAGCAGCGGCCGAGGACTTTCGGCCGGGGAGCTGTTTTTT | CASSGRGLSAGELFF